These 18 T cell receptor beta chains came from one sample sequenced in a study of shared T cell receptors in the human thymus. Clones were sequenced by immunoSEQ multiplex PCR, and TCRdb holds only the in-frame ones, with some missing. The repertoire holds hundreds of thousands of clones, with around 82% as singletons. The sample was also linked to a second study, of human thymus T cells.

Specimen: thymocytes. The source of these receptors is a boy under two years old with a congenital heart defect.

This rearrangement joins TRBV25-1 to TRBJ2-7; 9 bases fit TRBD1. Trimming removed 3 bases from V and 5 bases from J; junction bases left unmatched: 11. The CDR3 sequence is 16 residues long. Looked up from germline, CDR1 is MGHDK and CDR2 is SYGVNS. CDR3 bases: TGTGCCAGCAGTGAGGGGATTTGGGACAGGGAAAACGAGCAGTACTTC. It translates to CASSEGIWDRENEQYF.

The chain recombines TRBV7-3 with TRBJ2-2, with a possible D match to TRBD2 (5 bases). The CDR3 spans 14 residues. Germline V gives CDR1 SGHTA, CDR2 FQGTGA. The V gene lost 3 bases and the J gene lost 6 bases, with 11 bases spanning the gap. In DNA, the CDR3 is TGTGCCAGCAGCTTGGCTAGCTTCCCCGGGGAGCTGTTTTTT. This translates into CASSLASFPGELFF.

This chain connects TRBV28 to TRBJ1-2, with D unresolved. This CDR3 spans 14 amino acids. Germline V gives CDR1 MDHEN, CDR2 SYDVKM. V lost 2 bases, J lost 2 bases, and 9 bases lay in between. The CDR3 region has the DNA TGTGCCAGCAGTTTAAGCGGCAGGAACTATGGCTACACCTTC. Its protein is CASSLSGRNYGYTF.

This clone was found a few times. This chain uses TRBV5-1 with TRBJ2-1; a possible D gene is TRBD1 (6 bases). Germline V CDR1 and CDR2: SGHRS, YFSETQ. This CDR3 spans 14 amino acids. The V end was cut by 4 bases, the J end by 5 bases, with 13 bases between. The CDR3 protein is CASSVQGPHNEQFF. The CDR3 DNA reads TGCGCCAGCAGCGTCCAGGGGCCACACAATGAGCAGTTCTTC.

V gene TRBV7-3 combines with J gene TRBJ1-2, with D possibly being TRBD1 (5 bases). Germline values: CDR1 SGHTA, CDR2 FQGTGA. Trimming removed 5 bases from V and 2 bases from J, with 12 bases in between. The CDR3 is 14 residues long. The chain's CDR3 is CASSPPGGNYGYTF. In DNA form, the CDR3 reads TGTGCCAGCAGCCCCCCGGGGGGGAACTATGGCTACACCTTC.

The chain has TRBV6-1 and TRBJ2-7; D possibly corresponds to TRBD2 (5 bases). V was pared by 7 bases and J by 4 bases, with 17 bases between. The CDR3 runs to 14 residues. Germline lookup yields CDR1 MNHNS and CDR2 SASEGT. The CDR3 is CASNRNGEQYEQYF. Here the CDR3 DNA reads TGTGCCAGCAATCGTAATGGGGAGCAATACGAGCAGTACTTC.

The chain couples TRBV27 to TRBJ2-2; a weak D match, TRBD1 (6 bases). The V end lost 4 bases, the J end lost 0 bases, and 12 bases lay between the germline ends. CDR1 MNHEY and CDR2 SMNVEV come from the germline V gene (reference sequence). The CDR3 has 16 residues. The CDR3 sequence is CASSWDTPSNTGELFF. The DNA for the CDR3 is TGTGCCAGCAGTTGGGACACCCCGTCGAACACCGGGGAGCTGTTTTTT.

The V gene is TRBV5-1, the J gene TRBJ2-1, with 12 bases lining up with TRBD2. Germline CDR1 SGHRS, CDR2 YFSETQ. CDR3 size: 16 residues. Losses at the gene ends were 3 bases for V and 10 bases for J; bases not matched to a gene: 11. CDR3 sequence: CASSYYTSGGFEEQFF. CDR3 in DNA: TGCGCCAGCAGCTACTACACTAGCGGGGGGTTTGAGGAGCAGTTCTTC.

The genes are TRBV10-1 and TRBJ2-2; TRBD1 aligns across 7 bases. The germline CDR1 and CDR2 sequences are WNHNN and SYGVQD (reference sequence). CDR3 length: 17 residues. J was trimmed by 1 base and V by 0 bases; bases with no gene match: 5. This chain's CDR3 is CASSESTTGVNTGELFF. CDR3 DNA: TGCGCCAGCAGTGAGTCGACTACAGGGGTGAACACCGGGGAGCTGTTTTTT.

V and J are TRBV5-4 and TRBJ2-7, with TRBD2 matching over 9 bases. The J segment lost 0 bases and the V segment lost 2 bases, leaving 9 bases of the junction unmatched. CDR1 and CDR2 from the germline V gene are SGHNT and YYREEE (reference sequence). This CDR3 has 17 amino acids. DNA for the CDR3: TGTGCCAGCAGCTTTACCACTAGCGGGCCGGCCTCCTACGAGCAGTACTTC. It is translated as CASSFTTSGPASYEQYF.

DNA for the CDR3: TGTGCCAGCAGCCAAAACAGGGGTAGCAATCAGCCCCAGCATTTT. It yields the protein CASSQNRGSNQPQHF. The chain recombines TRBV4-2 with TRBJ1-5; 7 nucleotides align to TRBD1. CDR1 and CDR2 (germline): LGHNA, YNFKEQ. There are 15 residues in the CDR3. With 2 bases clipped from V and 0 bases from J, the junction kept 1 base outside the gene matches.

The genes are TRBV4-1 and TRBJ2-3; a weak D match, TRBD2 (6 bases). V was clipped by 0 bases and J by 3 bases, with 10 bases between them. The CDR3 is 15 amino acids. CDR1 is MGHRA and CDR2 is YSYEKL in the germline V gene. The CDR3 reads CASSQEGSGTDTQYF. DNA of the CDR3: TGCGCCAGCAGCCAAGAAGGAAGCGGGACAGATACGCAGTATTTT.

The count of this clone is one. The chain carries TRBV6-5 and TRBJ2-5; TRBD2 might be the D (5 bases). The ends were cut back, 5 bases at V and 3 bases at J, with 16 bases in the middle. Per germline, CDR1 MNHEY and CDR2 SVGAGI. The CDR3 extends over 15 amino acids. The DNA of the CDR3 is TGTGCCAGCAGTCACAGCGGTTCTAGGGAAGAGACCCAGTACTTC. As protein: CASSHSGSREETQYF.

The chain employs TRBV4-1 and TRBJ2-7; 10 bases agree with TRBD2. Per germline, CDR1 MGHRA and CDR2 YSYEKL. The V gene end was trimmed by 0 bases and the J gene end by 1 base; junction bases not matched to a gene: 0. The length of the CDR3 is 15 residues. DNA for the CDR3: TGCGCCAGCAGCCAAGAACTAGCGGGATCCTACGAGCAGTACTTC. Residues: CASSQELAGSYEQYF.

V and J are TRBV7-3 and TRBJ1-1; 9 nucleotides match TRBD1. There are 16 residues in the CDR3. Germline assignment: CDR1 SGHTA and CDR2 FQGTGA. V lost 0 bases to trimming and J lost 1 base; unmatched junction nucleotides: 3. CDR3 coding DNA: TGTGCCAGCAGCTTAACGGGACAGGGTGAGAACACTGAAGCTTTCTTT. Translation: CASSLTGQGENTEAFF.

The gene calls are TRBV29-1 and TRBJ2-7; 7 nucleotides align to TRBD1. CDR1 and CDR2 from the germline V gene are SQVTM and ANQGSEA. The J segment lost 7 bases and the V segment lost 2 bases, leaving 8 bases of the junction unmatched. CDR3 length equals 13 residues. CDR3 nucleotides: TGCAGCGTTGAACCGATAAGGGGGCGGGAGCAGTACTTC. Its protein product is CSVEPIRGREQYF.

J is TRBJ2-7 and V is TRBV28, with D maybe TRBD1 (6 bases). CDR3 length: 15 amino acids. Trimming took off 3 bases at V and 1 base at J, with 13 bases between the two ends. Germline lookup yields CDR1 MDHEN and CDR2 SYDVKM. CDR3 region: CASSFGQLPSYEQYF. The CDR3 DNA follows: TGTGCCAGCAGTTTCGGACAGTTACCTTCCTACGAGCAGTACTTC.

This clone was seen only once. The chain recombines TRBV6-7 with TRBJ1-5; no clear D. TRBV6-7 counts as an open reading frame of uncertain function. This CDR3 has 16 amino acids. Trimming took 0 bases from V and 4 from J, leaving 13 bases between them. For the CDR3, the DNA is TGTGCCAGCAGTTACTCGATGGGAGGAAGAAATCAGCCCCAGCATTTT. It yields the protein CASSYSMGGRNQPQHF.